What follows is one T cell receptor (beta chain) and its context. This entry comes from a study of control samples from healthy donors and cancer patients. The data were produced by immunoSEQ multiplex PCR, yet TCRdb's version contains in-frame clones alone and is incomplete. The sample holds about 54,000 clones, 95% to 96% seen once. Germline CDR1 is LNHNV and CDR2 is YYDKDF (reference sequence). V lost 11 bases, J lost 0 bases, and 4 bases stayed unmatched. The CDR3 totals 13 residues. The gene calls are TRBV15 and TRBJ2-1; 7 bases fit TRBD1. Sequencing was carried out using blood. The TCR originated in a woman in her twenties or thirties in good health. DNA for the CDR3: TGTGCCGACAGGGTCGACTCCTACAATGAGCAGTTCTTC. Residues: CADRVDSYNEQFF.